These T cell receptor beta chains were read from a single sample in a study of Ad26.COV2.S vaccination and SARS-CoV-2 variants. The table came from immunoSEQ multiplex PCR; TCRdb's copy has only in-frame clones and leaves some out. The table lists around 320,000 clones, more than 75% of them singletons, with approximately 3.6% in the top ten. The specimen was peripheral blood, collected in a trial of Ad26.COV2.S vaccine versus placebo. The origin of the receptors is a person between 18 and 65 years old who received the Ad26.COV2.S COVID-19 vaccine or a placebo. The CDR3 runs from the conserved cysteine through the conserved F or W. Each record gives: J gene, clone size, D gene, V gene, CDR3 protein, CDR3 DNA. D genes are given only for firm matches. Size is stated for part of the rows, as once, few or many counts, or as a class when the clone is expanded.

j_gene: TRBJ2-5; abundance: .; d_gene: .; v_gene: TRBV5-4; CDR3aa: CASSHNDEETQYF; CDR3nt: TGTGCCAGCAGCCACAATGATGAAGAGACCCAGTACTTC
j_gene: TRBJ1-3; abundance: .; d_gene: TRBD1; v_gene: TRBV13; CDR3aa: CASSIDRGYGNTIYF; CDR3nt: TGTGCCAGCAGCATTGACAGGGGATATGGAAACACCATATATTTT
j_gene: TRBJ1-5; abundance: .; d_gene: .; v_gene: TRBV28; CDR3aa: CASSSQQAQHF; CDR3nt: TGTGCCAGCAGTTCACAGCAGGCCCAGCATTTT
j_gene: TRBJ2-5; abundance: few; d_gene: TRBD2; v_gene: TRBV3-1/TRBV3-2; CDR3aa: CASSQKGLAGGQKTQYF; CDR3nt: TGTGCCAGCAGCCAAAAGGGACTAGCGGGGGGGCAGAAGACCCAGTACTTC
j_gene: TRBJ2-5; abundance: .; d_gene: .; v_gene: TRBV28; CDR3aa: CASSLRETQYF; CDR3nt: TGTGCCAGCAGTTTAAGAGAGACCCAGTACTTC
j_gene: TRBJ1-3; abundance: .; d_gene: TRBD1; v_gene: TRBV7-9; CDR3aa: CALSGQTGNTIYF; CDR3nt: TGTGCCCTATCGGGACAGACTGGAAACACCATATATTTT
j_gene: TRBJ1-1; abundance: .; d_gene: .; v_gene: TRBV7-2; CDR3aa: CASILPPSGAPNTEAFF; CDR3nt: TGTGCCAGCATCCTTCCCCCGTCCGGGGCCCCGAACACTGAAGCTTTCTTT
j_gene: TRBJ1-4; abundance: .; d_gene: .; v_gene: TRBV5-4; CDR3aa: CASSPSLTNGDEKLFF; CDR3nt: TGTGCCAGCAGCCCCTCGTTAACCAACGGGGATGAAAAACTGTTTTTT
j_gene: TRBJ2-7; abundance: .; d_gene: .; v_gene: TRBV2; CDR3aa: CAIHRDTNPYEQYF; CDR3nt: TGTGCCATCCATCGGGACACGAACCCCTACGAGCAGTACTTC
j_gene: TRBJ2-7; abundance: .; d_gene: .; v_gene: TRBV9; CDR3aa: CASSPRDAAYEQYF; CDR3nt: TGTGCCAGCAGCCCTCGGGACGCGGCCTACGAGCAGTACTTC
j_gene: TRBJ1-5; abundance: once; d_gene: .; v_gene: TRBV29-1; CDR3aa: CSVGGGNQPQHF; CDR3nt: TGCAGCGTTGGAGGTGGCAATCAGCCCCAGCATTTT
j_gene: TRBJ1-5; abundance: .; d_gene: .; v_gene: TRBV21-1; CDR3aa: CASSKEDRRQDQPQHF; CDR3nt: TGTGCCAGCAGCAAAGAGGACAGGCGCCAGGATCAGCCCCAGCATTTT
j_gene: TRBJ2-6; abundance: .; d_gene: TRBD1; v_gene: TRBV2; CDR3aa: CASLGVRDRVISGANVLTF; CDR3nt: TGTGCCAGCCTGGGGGTACGGGACAGGGTAATCTCTGGGGCCAACGTCCTGACTTTC
j_gene: TRBJ2-4; abundance: .; d_gene: .; v_gene: TRBV27; CDR3aa: CASQPLGLGAKNIQYF; CDR3nt: TGTGCCAGCCAACCCTTGGGATTGGGAGCCAAAAACATTCAGTACTTC
j_gene: TRBJ1-4; abundance: .; d_gene: .; v_gene: TRBV7-8; CDR3aa: CASSGATNEKLFF; CDR3nt: TGTGCCAGCAGCGGTGCAACTAATGAAAAACTGTTTTTT
j_gene: TRBJ2-5; abundance: .; d_gene: TRBD2; v_gene: TRBV30; CDR3aa: CACYRAGAQETQYF; CDR3nt: TGTGCCTGCTATAGAGCGGGGGCTCAAGAGACCCAGTACTTC
j_gene: TRBJ2-3; abundance: .; d_gene: .; v_gene: TRBV4-2; CDR3aa: CASRDLGHLLPQYF; CDR3nt: TGTGCCAGCAGGGACCTGGGACACCTACTTCCGCAGTATTTT
j_gene: TRBJ2-1; abundance: .; d_gene: .; v_gene: TRBV5-4; CDR3aa: CASSRIYNEQFF; CDR3nt: TGTGCCAGCAGCAGAATCTACAATGAGCAGTTCTTC
j_gene: TRBJ2-1; abundance: .; d_gene: TRBD2; v_gene: TRBV4-2; CDR3aa: CASSQASGGHGEQFF; CDR3nt: TGTGCCAGCAGCCAAGCTAGCGGGGGGCATGGTGAGCAGTTCTTC
j_gene: TRBJ1-3; abundance: .; d_gene: .; v_gene: TRBV5-3; CDR3aa: CARSLAFTSSITSGNTIYF; CDR3nt: TGTGCCAGAAGCTTGGCTTTCACAAGCTCAATTACCTCTGGAAACACCATATATTTT
j_gene: TRBJ2-2; abundance: .; d_gene: TRBD1; v_gene: TRBV5-1; CDR3aa: CASSLAVHRGTGELFF; CDR3nt: TGCGCCAGCAGCTTGGCCGTCCACAGGGGCACCGGGGAGCTGTTTTTT
j_gene: TRBJ1-5; abundance: .; d_gene: .; v_gene: TRBV5-4; CDR3aa: CASSLDGGSNQPQHF; CDR3nt: TGTGCCAGCAGCCTGGACGGAGGAAGCAATCAGCCCCAGCATTTT
j_gene: TRBJ1-4; abundance: .; d_gene: TRBD1; v_gene: TRBV7-6; CDR3aa: CASSGRDRGGEKLFF; CDR3nt: TGTGCCAGCAGCGGCCGGGACAGGGGCGGGGAAAAACTGTTTTTT